The 10 T cell receptor beta chains reported below all come from one sample, sequenced in a study of T cells in Graves' hyperthyroidism and ophthalmopathy. The CDR3 regions of TCR beta were amplified from RNA transcripts. With the HTBI primer set, the TCR CDR3 went through a first round of RT-PCR. TCRdb itself ran the multiplex PCR reads through MiXCR, one entry per CDR3 protein. This sample has under 450,000 distinct CDR3 sequences, with more than 15% found just once. The sequenced sample consisted of blood. Receptors were obtained from a woman aged 18-35 years with Graves' hyperthyroidism.

This clonotype was recorded at least ten times. This chain uses TRBV7-2 with TRBJ2-5; 10 bases agree with TRBD2. From germline, CDR1 is SGHTA and CDR2 FQGNSA. This CDR3 has 15 residues. After removal of 1 base from V and 2 bases from J, the junction contained 1 base not matched to a gene. In nucleotides, the CDR3 is TGTGCCAGCAGCTTAGTTAGCGGGGGGCAAGAGACCCAGTACTTC. It yields the protein CASSLVSGGQETQYF.

This clonotype was seen a handful of times. This may come from a read error, since a much larger clone is one base off. The conserved phenylalanine or tryptophan normally closing the CDR3 is absent here, so this likely arose from a read error. The chain links TRBV12-3 or TRBV12-4 to TRBJ1-1; D perhaps matches TRBD1 (6 bases). The CDR3 has 13 residues. Between the trimmed V and J ends, which lost 6 bases and 7 bases, there was a span of 15 bases. The CDR3 nucleotides are TGTGCCAGCAGCCTGGGGGGGGCCAGTGAAGCTTTCCTT. This codes for CASSLGGASEAFL.

This clonotype came up many times. This chain uses TRBV2 with TRBJ2-1; 8 bases fit TRBD2. The CDR3 length is 14 residues. Germline loops: CDR1 SNHLY, CDR2 FYNNEI. Unmatched junction bases numbered 6, after V lost 3 bases and J lost 8 bases. CDR3 loop: CASSDPGGGDEQFF. In nucleotides, the CDR3 is TGTGCCAGCAGTGACCCGGGGGGGGGCGATGAGCAGTTCTTC.

This clonotype was observed a few times. Given a much more abundant clone one base away, this may be a read error. The chain is built from TRBV7-3 and TRBJ2-3; 8 bases line up with TRBD2. The germline CDR1 and CDR2 sequences are SGHTA and FQGTGA. This CDR3 spans 14 amino acids. In DNA form, the CDR3 reads TGTGCCAGCAGCTTAAGTACAGCGGGAGATGCGCAGTATTTT. It encodes CASSLSTAGDAQYF.

Many counts were recorded for this clonotype. J is TRBJ2-6 and V is TRBV2; no clear D. The germline CDR1 and CDR2 sequences are SNHLY and FYNNEI. The CDR3 spans 15 residues. Deletions cut 6 bases from V and 0 bases from J, with 9 bases between. DNA of the CDR3: TGTGCCAGCAGGGAATGGATCTCTGGGGCCAACGTCCTGACTTTC. It yields the protein CASREWISGANVLTF.

This clonotype was picked up many times. V is TRBV12-3 or TRBV12-4 and J is TRBJ2-7; 9 bases agree with TRBD2. The CDR3 loop spans 15 amino acids. Trimming cost V 2 bases and J 2 bases; bases outside gene matches: 4. The CDR3 coding sequence is TGTGCCAGCAGTTTACGGGCTAGCGGGGCCTACGAGCAGTACTTC. Translating gives CASSLRASGAYEQYF.

The sample holds many counts of this clonotype. DNA of the CDR3: TGTGCCAGCAGTTTGGGTGTCCTGTCTACGCAGTATTTT. This sequence encodes CASSLGVLSTQYF. This chain connects TRBV27 to TRBJ2-3, with D unclear. Trimming pared 3 bases from V and 8 bases from J, leaving 12 bases between. Germline CDR1 is MNHEY and CDR2 is SMNVEV (reference sequence). This CDR3 comprises 13 residues.

This clonotype was counted at least ten times. This chain uses TRBV6-1 with TRBJ1-1; TRBD1 matches at 9 bases. The CDR3 length is 15 residues. V lost 6 bases to trimming and J lost 4 bases; unmatched junction nucleotides: 9. CDR1 is MNHNS and CDR2 is SASEGT in the germline V gene. CDR3 sequence (DNA): TGTGCCAGCAGACAGGGGACAGGGCGAGGCACTGAAGCTTTCTTT. Protein sequence: CASRQGTGRGTEAFF.

The J gene is TRBJ1-3, the V gene TRBV6-5, with D unclear. Germline CDR1 is MNHEY and CDR2 is SVGAGI. V lost 2 bases, J lost 3 bases, and 8 bases lay in between. CDR3 length equals 14 residues. In DNA form, the CDR3 reads TGTGCCAGCAGTTACGTCTCGGGTGGAAACACCATATATTTT. Translation gives CASSYVSGGNTIYF.

This clonotype was counted a few times. The chain links TRBV20-1 to TRBJ2-7; perhaps TRBD2 as D (5 bases). There are 13 residues in the CDR3. Germline V lookup: CDR1 DFQATT, CDR2 SNEGSKA (reference sequence). Trimming removed 3 bases from V and 3 bases from J, with 12 bases in between. DNA for the CDR3: TGCAGTGCTAGCCAACCACGGGACTACGAGCAGTACTTC. Translation gives CSASQPRDYEQYF.